Sequencing of this T cell receptor (beta chain) was carried out in a study of OX40 agonist ivuxolimab in advanced cancers. Study summary: A male proportion of more than 75% was recorded, with mean age about 54 years and range about 23 to 90. Three patients showed partial responses: one hepatocellular carcinoma and two cutaneous melanoma cases.

CDR1 and CDR2 (germline): LNHDA, SQIVND (reference sequence). The CDR3 has 14 residues. V was pared by 7 bases and J by 4 bases, with 14 bases between. Sequencing used immunoSEQ multiplex PCR; TCRdb keeps in-frame clones, though not all of them. The sample contains roughly 60,000 clones, about 81% of which appear only once. This sequence originates from an adult with an advanced solid tumor such as melanoma, head and neck, liver or kidney cancer. J is TRBJ1-5 and V is TRBV19, with D perhaps matching TRBD1 (6 bases). Sequencing was performed on CD4+ or CD8+ T cells sorted from blood, taken in a trial of the OX40 agonist ivuxolimab. The CDR3 DNA reads TGTGCCAGTACCTCGGGGGGGCGGAATCAGCCCCAGCATTTT. It yields the protein CASTSGGRNQPQHF.